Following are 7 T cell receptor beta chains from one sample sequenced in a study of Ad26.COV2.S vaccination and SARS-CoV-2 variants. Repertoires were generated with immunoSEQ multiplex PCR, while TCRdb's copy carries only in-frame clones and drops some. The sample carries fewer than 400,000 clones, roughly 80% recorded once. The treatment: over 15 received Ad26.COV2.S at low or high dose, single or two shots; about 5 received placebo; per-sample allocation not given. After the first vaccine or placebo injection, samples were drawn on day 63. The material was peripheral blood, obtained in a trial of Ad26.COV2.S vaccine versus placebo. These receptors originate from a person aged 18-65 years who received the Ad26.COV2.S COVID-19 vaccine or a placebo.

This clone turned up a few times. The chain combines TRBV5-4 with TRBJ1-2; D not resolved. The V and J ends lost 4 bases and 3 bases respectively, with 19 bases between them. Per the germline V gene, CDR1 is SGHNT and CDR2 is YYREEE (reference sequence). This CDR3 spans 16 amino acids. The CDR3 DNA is TGTGCCAGCAGCCCAACGTGGTCCAATATACACTATGGCTACACCTTC. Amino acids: CASSPTWSNIHYGYTF. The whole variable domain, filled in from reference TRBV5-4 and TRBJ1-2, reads ETGVTQSPTHLIKTRGQQVTLRCSSQSGHNTVSWYQQALGQGPQFIFQYYREEENGRGNFPPRFSGLQFPNYSSELNVNALELDDSALYLCASSPTWSNIHYGYTFGSGTRLTVV.

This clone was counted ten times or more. The DNA for the CDR3 is TGTGCCAGCAGCCACGGGACAGGGGGCATAGTTCGACCCCAGCATTTT. Translation gives CASSHGTGGIVRPQHF. V gene TRBV28 combines with J gene TRBJ1-5; 12 bases line up with TRBD1. Germline lookup yields CDR1 MDHEN and CDR2 SYDVKM. J was trimmed by 10 bases and V by 6 bases; bases with no gene match: 13. The CDR3 length is 16 residues.

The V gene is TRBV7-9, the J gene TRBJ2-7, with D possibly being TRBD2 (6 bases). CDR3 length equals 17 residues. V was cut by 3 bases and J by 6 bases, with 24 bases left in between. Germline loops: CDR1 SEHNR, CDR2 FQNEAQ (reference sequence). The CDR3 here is CASSFSTGGPWTSEQYF. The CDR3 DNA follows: TGTGCCAGCAGCTTTTCGACCGGGGGACCTTGGACCTCCGAGCAGTACTTC.

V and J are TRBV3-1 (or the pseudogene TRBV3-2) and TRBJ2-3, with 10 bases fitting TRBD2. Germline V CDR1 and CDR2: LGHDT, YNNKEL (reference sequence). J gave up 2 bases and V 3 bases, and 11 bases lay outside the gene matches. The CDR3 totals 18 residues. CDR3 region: CASSHPTVAGGYTDTQYF. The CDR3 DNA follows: TGTGCCAGCAGCCACCCGACGGTAGCGGGGGGATACACAGATACGCAGTATTTT.

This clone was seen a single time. CDR3 sequence (DNA): TGTGCCAGCAGTGCCTTAAATCAGCCCCAGCATTTT. This translates into CASSALNQPQHF. V gene TRBV28 combines with J gene TRBJ1-5; D not certain. CDR1 is MDHEN and CDR2 is SYDVKM in the germline V gene. The CDR3 covers 12 residues. Trimming stripped 5 bases from V and 4 bases from J, with 6 bases between. Variable domain in full (rest from reference TRBV28 and TRBJ1-5): DVKVTQSSRYLVKRTGEKVFLECVQDMDHENMFWYRQDPGLGLRLIYFSYDVKMKEKGDIPEGYSVSREKKERFSLILESASTNQTSMYLCASSALNQPQHFGDGTRLSIL.

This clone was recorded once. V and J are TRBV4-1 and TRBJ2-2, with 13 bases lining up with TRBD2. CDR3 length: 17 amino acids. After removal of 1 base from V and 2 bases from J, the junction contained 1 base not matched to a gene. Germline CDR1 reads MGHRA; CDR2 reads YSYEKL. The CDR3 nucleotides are TGCGCCAGCAGCCAAGGACTAGCGGGGGGAAACACCGGGGAGCTGTTTTTT. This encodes CASSQGLAGGNTGELFF.

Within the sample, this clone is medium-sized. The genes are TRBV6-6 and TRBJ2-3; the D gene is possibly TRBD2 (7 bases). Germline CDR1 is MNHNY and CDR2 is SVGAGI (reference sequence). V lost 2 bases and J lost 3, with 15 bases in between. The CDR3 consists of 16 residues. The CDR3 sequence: CASSYGVEGGTDTQYF. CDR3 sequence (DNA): TGTGCCAGCAGTTACGGAGTGGAGGGGGGGACAGATACGCAGTATTTT.